The 25 T cell receptor beta chains reported below all come from one sample, sequenced in a study of OX40 agonist ivuxolimab in advanced cancers. TCRdb keeps only in-frame clones here, not all; method: immunoSEQ multiplex PCR. The sample consists of 50,000 to 60,000 clones, around 87% of them appearing once. The sample in question was CD4+ or CD8+ T cells sorted from blood, obtained in a trial of the OX40 agonist ivuxolimab. These receptors all come from an adult with an advanced solid tumor such as melanoma, head and neck, liver or kidney cancer.

The chain couples TRBV5-1 to TRBJ1-2; D unclear. Germline V gives CDR1 SGHRS, CDR2 YFSETQ. Trimming shortened V by 0 bases and J by 4 bases, and 10 bases separated the two germline ends. The CDR3 length is 14 residues. The CDR3 region has the DNA TGCGCCAGCAGCTTGGATGGGATAGGCTATGGCTACACCTTC. Translating gives CASSLDGIGYGYTF.

V and J are TRBV1 and TRBJ2-7. TRBV1 is given as a pseudogene. This CDR3 has 13 residues. The CDR3: CAGSGPGKFEQYF. The CDR3 DNA sequence: TGCGCCGGTTCGGGGCCAGGGAAGTTCGAGCAGTACTTC.

In nucleotides, the CDR3 is TGCGCCAGCAGCTCCACAGGGTCTGGGGCCAACGTCCTGACTTTC. Translating gives CASSSTGSGANVLTF. This chain uses TRBV5-1 with TRBJ2-6, with D maybe TRBD1 (6 bases). The CDR3 covers 15 residues. Germline V CDR1 and CDR2: SGHRS, YFSETQ. V was cut by 3 bases and J by 1 base, with 8 bases left in between.

V is TRBV7-8 and J is TRBJ1-2; 8 nucleotides match TRBD1. V lost 2 bases to trimming and J lost 8 bases; unmatched junction nucleotides: 10. Germline CDR1 SGHVS, CDR2 FQNEAQ. The CDR3 covers 15 residues. CDR3 DNA: TGTGCCAGCAGCTTACAAAGGACAGGGAATAAGGGCTACACCTTC. It is translated as CASSLQRTGNKGYTF.

This chain connects TRBV5-1 to TRBJ1-1; a possible D gene is TRBD1 (5 bases). Trimming removed 2 bases from V and 2 bases from J, with 10 bases in between. The CDR3 is 14 amino acids. CDR1 and CDR2 from the germline V gene are SGHRS and YFSETQ. The CDR3 bases are TGCGCCAGCAGCTTAGACAGACTTAACACTGAAGCTTTCTTT. Translation gives CASSLDRLNTEAFF. Full variable domain (rest looked up from reference TRBV5-1 and TRBJ1-1): KAGVTQTPRYLIKTRGQQVTLSCSPISGHRSVSWYQQTPGQGLQFLFEYFSETQRNKGNFPGRFSGRQFSNSRSEMNVSTLELGDSALYLCASSLDRLNTEAFFGQGTRLTVV.

The chain recombines TRBV5-1 with TRBJ1-1, with unresolved D. The germline gives CDR1 SGHRS, CDR2 YFSETQ. The CDR3 covers 16 residues. V was pared by 0 bases and J by 4 bases, with 16 bases between. CDR3 sequence: CASSLEGGRLRTEAFF. For the CDR3, the DNA is TGCGCCAGCAGCTTGGAGGGAGGGCGTCTGCGCACTGAAGCTTTCTTT.

The gene calls are TRBV28 and TRBJ1-5; D ambiguous. With 3 bases removed from V and 6 bases from J, the gap between germline ends came to 6 bases. The germline gives CDR1 MDHEN, CDR2 SYDVKM. The length of the CDR3 is 12 residues. CDR3 nucleotides: TGTGCCAGCAGTTTTAATCTTCAGCCCCAGCATTTT. It specifies CASSFNLQPQHF.

The V gene is TRBV2, the J gene TRBJ2-1; 13 nucleotides match TRBD2. The CDR3 covers 14 residues. The V segment lost 5 bases and the J segment 8 bases; nucleotides outside the gene matches: 3. The germline V gene encodes CDR1 SNHLY and CDR2 FYNNEI. This chain's CDR3 is CASSWTSGSYEQFF. The DNA of the CDR3 is TGTGCCAGCAGTTGGACTAGCGGGAGCTATGAGCAGTTCTTC. The full variable domain, with the rest looked up from reference TRBV2 and TRBJ2-1, is EPEVTQTPSHQVTQMGQEVILRCVPISNHLYFYWYRQILGQKVEFLVSFYNNEISEKSEIFDDQFSVERPDGSNFTLKIRSTKLEDSAMYFCASSWTSGSYEQFFGPGTRLTVL.

The genes are TRBV27 and TRBJ2-7, with 11 bases identical to TRBD2. Germline values: CDR1 MNHEY, CDR2 SMNVEV (reference sequence). The length of the CDR3 is 17 residues. Trimming cost V 4 bases and J 6 bases; bases outside gene matches: 14. CDR3 residues: CASSSPTSGSRSGEQYF. Written as DNA, the CDR3 is TGTGCCAGCAGTTCCCCAACTAGCGGGAGTCGTTCTGGCGAGCAGTACTTC.

The chain uses TRBV10-3 and TRBJ2-1; D not certain. The CDR3 sequence is 13 residues long. V was pared by 3 bases and J by 4 bases, with 7 bases between. Germline values: CDR1 ENHRY, CDR2 SYGVKD. CDR3 in amino acids: CAISDVGYNEQFF. The CDR3, as DNA: TGTGCCATCAGTGATGTGGGGTACAATGAGCAGTTCTTC.

The CDR3 here is CASSSPTVYEQYF. DNA of the CDR3: TGTGCCAGCAGCTCCCCTACAGTCTACGAGCAGTACTTC. The chain joins TRBV11-2 to TRBJ2-7; the D is unclear. The V gene lost 4 bases and the J gene lost 3 bases, with 10 bases spanning the gap. CDR1 and CDR2 (germline): SGHAT, FQNNGV. The length of the CDR3 is 13 residues.

This clone was picked up one time. The CDR3 DNA sequence: TGTGCCAGCATGGGACTGGCGAGGGAGACCCAGTACTTC. Amino acids: CASMGLARETQYF. The rearrangement joins TRBV6-5 to TRBJ2-5; a weak D match, TRBD2 (6 bases). The CDR3 has 13 residues. Deletions cut 7 bases from V and 5 bases from J, with 14 bases between. Germline CDR1 and CDR2: MNHEY and SVGAGI.

This chain joins TRBV5-1 and TRBJ2-2, with 9 nucleotides matching TRBD2. The CDR3 length is 16 residues. Germline CDR1 reads SGHRS; CDR2 reads YFSETQ. Trimming took 3 bases from V and 3 from J; bases not matched to a gene: 6. The CDR3 reads CASSSSGLAYTGELFF. CDR3 sequence (DNA): TGCGCCAGCAGCTCTTCGGGACTAGCCTACACCGGGGAGCTGTTTTTT.

This chain links TRBV4-2 with TRBJ2-7; D uncertain. The CDR3 has 13 amino acids. V lost 1 base to trimming and J lost 2 bases, with 6 bases between them. CDR1 LGHNA and CDR2 YNFKEQ come from the germline V gene. CDR3 in amino acids: CASSQAPAYEQYF. Here the CDR3 DNA reads TGTGCCAGCAGCCAAGCCCCAGCCTACGAGCAGTACTTC.

The rearrangement uses TRBV7-9 and TRBJ2-1; 9 bases agree with TRBD2. V trimming: 5 bases; J trimming: 5 bases; junction bases outside the gene matches: 13. This CDR3 region has 17 residues. CDR1 and CDR2 from the germline V gene are SEHNR and FQNEAQ (reference sequence). CDR3 sequence reads: CASSLGEGLAPNNEQFF. DNA of the CDR3: TGTGCCAGCAGCCTGGGGGAGGGACTAGCCCCAAACAATGAGCAGTTCTTC.

The CDR3 DNA reads as TGTGCCAGCAGCTCCGCTATAAGAGGTAGCGGGAGGCAGGATACGCAGTATTTT. Translation gives CASSSAIRGSGRQDTQYF. The chain employs TRBV7-3 and TRBJ2-3; 10 bases are shared with TRBD2. With V trimmed by 4 bases and J by 6 bases, 16 bases remained unmatched. Per germline, CDR1 SGHTA and CDR2 FQGTGA. CDR3 length: 18 amino acids.

The genes are TRBV19 and TRBJ2-3; D is undetermined. The CDR3 spans 12 residues. Germline V gene lookup returns CDR1 LNHDA and CDR2 SQIVND (reference sequence). V was shortened by 5 bases and J by 4 bases, with 7 bases between the two germline ends. The CDR3 here is CASSLSADTQYF. Here the CDR3 DNA reads TGTGCCAGTAGTCTGTCAGCAGATACGCAGTATTTT.

This sequence joins TRBV25-1 and TRBJ2-7; 10 positions agree with TRBD2. With 5 bases clipped from V and 4 bases from J, the junction kept 2 bases outside the gene matches. The CDR3 has 13 residues. The germline CDR1 and CDR2 sequences are MGHDK and SYGVNS. The CDR3 sequence is CASSLAGVYEQYF. The CDR3 DNA follows: TGTGCCAGCAGTCTAGCGGGGGTATACGAGCAGTACTTC.

The chain is built from TRBV19 and TRBJ2-2; D possibly corresponds to TRBD2 (6 bases). Germline CDR1 and CDR2: LNHDA and SQIVND (reference sequence). The ends were cut back, 1 base at V and 6 bases at J, with 12 bases in the middle. CDR3 size: 15 residues. The CDR3 nucleotides read TGTGCCAGTAGTATAGCCGCCGCGGGGTCCGGGGAGCTGTTTTTT. Its translation is CASSIAAAGSGELFF.

This chain connects TRBV7-2 to TRBJ2-2; 9 bases match TRBD2. This CDR3 is 17 amino acids long. V was clipped by 5 bases and J by 7 bases; unmatched bases: 14. Per germline, CDR1 SGHTA and CDR2 FQGNSA. The CDR3 protein is CASSPLEAGGPLGELFF. In DNA, the CDR3 is TGTGCCAGCAGCCCCCTTGAGGCGGGAGGGCCCCTCGGGGAGCTGTTTTTT.

The rearrangement links TRBV6-5 to TRBJ1-1; TRBD1 matches 8 bases. After removal of 6 bases from V and 8 bases from J, the junction contained 8 bases not matched to a gene. The CDR3 has 13 amino acids. CDR1 is MNHEY, CDR2 SVGAGI, per germline. CDR3 amino acids: CASRRIRDREAFF. The CDR3 DNA is TGTGCCAGCAGGAGAATCCGGGACAGGGAAGCTTTCTTT.

The chain links TRBV29-1 to TRBJ2-7; 7 nucleotides align to TRBD1. Germline-derived CDR1 and CDR2 are SQVTM and ANQGSEA. V shed 3 bases, J shed 7 bases, and the junction held 9 bases outside the gene matches. This CDR3 spans 13 amino acids. CDR3 region: CSVDIQGLREQYF. CDR3 DNA: TGCAGCGTTGATATACAGGGGCTGAGGGAGCAGTACTTC.

The rearrangement uses TRBV20-1 and TRBJ2-5; D gene uncertain. CDR1 is DFQATT and CDR2 is SNEGSKA in the germline V gene (reference sequence). The CDR3 spans 11 residues. V was shortened by 5 bases and J by 0 bases, with 4 bases between the two germline ends. CDR3 DNA sequence: TGCAGTGCTCACCACCAAGAGACCCAGTACTTC. It encodes CSAHHQETQYF.

The chain joins TRBV30 to TRBJ1-2; D perhaps matches TRBD1 (6 bases). This CDR3 spans 14 amino acids. Germline values: CDR1 GTSNPN, CDR2 SVGIG (reference sequence). V was trimmed by 4 bases and J by 3 bases, leaving 15 bases between them. This chain's CDR3 is CAWTEKGHYYGYTF. CDR3 DNA sequence: TGTGCCTGGACAGAGAAGGGACATTACTATGGCTACACCTTC.

This clone occurred a few times. V and J are TRBV19 and TRBJ2-3; a possible D gene is TRBD2 (6 bases). The ends were cut back, 5 bases at V and 6 bases at J, with 21 bases in the middle. The CDR3 runs 16 residues. Germline values: CDR1 LNHDA, CDR2 SQIVND (reference sequence). CDR3 residues: CASSSFGAGGGDTQYF. In DNA form, the CDR3 reads TGTGCCAGTAGTTCTTTTGGAGCGGGCGGTGGGGATACGCAGTATTTT.